This is a list of T cell receptor beta chains from one sample in a study of spatial heterogeneity in lung cancer. From the 5' RACE reads, TCRdb called clonotypes with MiXCR, one entry per CDR3 protein. In the table there are over 15,000 distinct CDR3 sequences, around 6% of which are singletons. The input for sequencing was lung tumor tissue, taken at surgery. The receptors were sampled from a female donor with early-stage non-small cell lung cancer. CDR3s include the opening cysteine and the closing phenylalanine or tryptophan. D genes are given only for firm matches. Clone size is not always given. Where it is, it says once, few, many or a class for expanded clones.

j_call cdr3_length d_call v_call clone_size cdr3_nt cdr3_aa
TRBJ2-1 14 TRBD2 TRBV2 many TGTGCCAGCAGTGCAGAAGCGGGGGCAAAGGAGCAGTTCTTC CASSAEAGAKEQFF
TRBJ2-2 12 TRBD2 TRBV20-1 - TGCAGTGCGCGGACTAGCGGGAGAGAGCTGTTTTTT CSARTSGRELFF
TRBJ1-2 11 - TRBV20-1 many TGCAGTGCTAGAGATAATAATGGCTACACCTTC CSARDNNGYTF
TRBJ1-1 15 - TRBV4-3 many TGCGCCAGCAGCCAAGACTCCGGCCCGAACACTGAAGCTTTCTTT CASSQDSGPNTEAFF
TRBJ2-7 14 TRBD1 TRBV29-1 medium-sized TGCAGCGTTGAGAGGGACAGTAGCTCCTACGAGCAGTACTTC CSVERDSSSYEQYF
TRBJ2-3 16 TRBD2 TRBV20-1 - TGCAGTGCTAGTAGGTGGCGGGAGGGCGGCACAGATACGCAGTATTTT CSASRWREGGTDTQYF
TRBJ2-5 15 TRBD1 TRBV18 - TGTGCCAGCTCACCACGGGACAGGGGACAAGAGACCCAGTACTTC CASSPRDRGQETQYF
TRBJ2-7 13 - TRBV10-3 many TGTGCCATCAGTAACCGGGACATTCGCGAGCAGTACTTC CAISNRDIREQYF
TRBJ2-2 18 - TRBV5-1 many TGCGCCAGCAGCAGCTTGGGTCTAGCGCACGCGAACACCGGGGAGCTGTTTTTT CASSSLGLAHANTGELFF
TRBJ1-5 17 - TRBV28 many TGTGCCAGCAGTTTATGGTTAGGGGCGGGCAGCAATCAGCCCCAGCATTTT CASSLWLGAGSNQPQHF
TRBJ2-7 13 TRBD2 TRBV20-1 - TGCAGTGCTCCTCGGGGGGAGCGACACGAGCAGTACTTC CSAPRGERHEQYF
TRBJ1-4 15 - TRBV30 many TGTGCCTGGAGTGTGGCCCTCGGCCCTAATGAAAAACTGTTTTTT CAWSVALGPNEKLFF
TRBJ1-5 15 - TRBV4-3 few TGCGCCAGCAGCCCACAGAGGGGGGGCAATCAGCCCCAGCATTTT CASSPQRGGNQPQHF
TRBJ2-1 16 - TRBV4-3 many TGCGCCAGCAGCCAAGGAATCAGGAGGTCCTACAATGAGCAGTTCTTC CASSQGIRRSYNEQFF
TRBJ1-6 15 TRBD1 TRBV9 many TGTGCCAGCAGCGCGCGGACAGGGGCCGATTCACCCCTCCACTTT CASSARTGADSPLHF
TRBJ1-3 12 - TRBV20-1 many TGCAGTGCAACAGTAGCCCGAAACACCATATATTTT CSATVARNTIYF
TRBJ1-1 13 - TRBV7-2 many TGTGCCAGCAGCATTCAGGGGAACACTGAAGCTTTCTTT CASSIQGNTEAFF